One sample yielded the 20 T cell receptor beta chains listed below, sequenced in a study of T cell responses to AZD1222 COVID-19 vaccine. Method: immunoSEQ multiplex PCR; TCRdb's copy keeps in-frame clones and lacks some. The data contain 55,000 to 70,000 clones, approximately 80% of them singletons. Sequencing was performed on peripheral blood, taken on day 0 of AZD1222 vaccination. Receptors originate from an adult in good health.

This clone has ten or more counts. The CDR3 nucleotides read TGTGCCAGCACCACAGGGGACTCACCCCTCCACTTT. Translation: CASTTGDSPLHF. This chain links TRBV6-5 with TRBJ1-6; 7 bases match TRBD1. The CDR3 has 12 amino acids. CDR1 MNHEY and CDR2 SVGAGI come from the germline V gene. V shed 7 bases, J shed 10 bases, and the junction held 4 bases outside the gene matches.

This chain connects TRBV4-1 to TRBJ1-1; D not certain. Trimming cost V 4 bases and J 3 bases, with 18 bases left between them. Germline V lookup: CDR1 MGHRA, CDR2 YSYEKL. The CDR3 extends over 16 amino acids. CDR3 in amino acids: CASSLSSSRADTEAFF. As DNA, the CDR3 is TGCGCCAGCAGCCTCTCGTCGTCCCGGGCGGACACTGAAGCTTTCTTT.

This clone was picked up a small number of times. The chain employs TRBV12-5 and TRBJ2-7; 10 bases are a match to TRBD1. J gave up 2 bases and V 5 bases, and 15 bases lay outside the gene matches. Germline loops: CDR1 LGHNT, CDR2 FRNRAP. This CDR3 is 18 amino acids long. CDR3 region: CASGHSGTGELIAYEQYF. The CDR3, as DNA: TGTGCTAGTGGTCACTCCGGGACAGGGGAACTGATCGCCTACGAGCAGTACTTC.

This rearrangement joins TRBV20-1 to TRBJ2-7; TRBD2 matches at 8 bases. J lost 3 bases, V lost 3 bases, and 4 bases had no gene match. This CDR3 has 13 amino acids. Per the germline V gene, CDR1 is DFQATT and CDR2 is SNEGSKA (reference sequence). This chain's CDR3 is CSASPGGSYEQYF. CDR3 nucleotides: TGCAGTGCTAGTCCGGGAGGGAGCTACGAGCAGTACTTC.

This chain uses TRBV10-3 with TRBJ2-3, with no clear D. Germline V gene data show CDR1 as ENHRY and CDR2 as SYGVKD. The germline V and J ends were trimmed by 8 bases and 2 bases, with 5 bases remaining between them. The CDR3 is 11 residues long. The CDR3 sequence: CAIRSTDTQYF. The CDR3 coding sequence is TGTGCCATCCGCTCCACAGATACGCAGTATTTT.

V is TRBV12-3 or TRBV12-4 and J is TRBJ1-3; D call uncertain. Trimming stripped 6 bases from V and 7 bases from J, with 10 bases between. The CDR3 runs 12 residues. DNA of the CDR3: TGTGCCAGCAGCCTAGGCGGGAACACCATATATTTT. Its translation is CASSLGGNTIYF.

The gene calls are TRBV7-2 and TRBJ1-5, with TRBD1 as a possible D gene (6 bases). From germline, CDR1 is SGHTA and CDR2 FQGNSA. Trimming removed 5 bases from V and 3 bases from J, with 14 bases in between. The CDR3 length is 15 residues. The CDR3 loop is CASSPRGDYNQPQHF. The CDR3 nucleotides are TGTGCCAGCAGCCCTAGGGGGGATTACAATCAGCCCCAGCATTTT.

J is TRBJ2-5 and V is TRBV19; D is possibly TRBD2 (6 bases). CDR1 LNHDA and CDR2 SQIVND come from the germline V gene (reference sequence). The V gene lost 8 bases and the J gene lost 5 bases, with 15 bases spanning the gap. The CDR3 contains 13 residues. The CDR3 reads CASSETSGETQYF. As DNA, the CDR3 is TGTGCCAGTTCCGAGACAAGCGGGGAGACCCAGTACTTC.

V and J are TRBV7-6 and TRBJ2-7, with TRBD1 identical over 9 bases. The CDR3 is 16 residues long. Germline V gene sequence: CDR1 SGHVS, CDR2 FNYEAQ. Losses at the gene ends were 6 bases for V and 2 bases for J; bases not matched to a gene: 11. The CDR3 reads CASSQADRGRTYEQYF. CDR3 nucleotide sequence: TGTGCCAGCAGTCAAGCGGACAGGGGACGGACCTACGAGCAGTACTTC.

The chain couples TRBV2 to TRBJ2-7; D is unresolved. CDR1 and CDR2 (germline): SNHLY, FYNNEI. The CDR3 has 16 residues. Trimming took off 1 base at V and 2 bases at J, with 15 bases between the two ends. The CDR3 region is CASSEGPWAATYEQYF. In DNA form, the CDR3 reads TGTGCCAGCAGTGAAGGACCATGGGCCGCAACCTACGAGCAGTACTTC.

The chain links TRBV6-5 to TRBJ2-1; D gene ambiguous. Per germline, CDR1 MNHEY and CDR2 SVGAGI. With 0 bases removed from V and 12 bases from J, the gap between germline ends came to 12 bases. This CDR3 is 13 amino acids long. The CDR3 sequence: CASSYSFELGQFF. The DNA for the CDR3 is TGTGCCAGCAGTTACTCGTTCGAGCTGGGGCAGTTCTTC.

This chain connects TRBV6-2 or TRBV6-3 to TRBJ1-5; 7 nucleotides agree with TRBD1. The CDR3 runs to 15 residues. Germline trimming cut 5 bases from V and 7 bases from J; bases unmatched to any gene: 11. Germline-derived CDR1 and CDR2 are MNHEY and SVGEGT. The CDR3 protein is CASSNQKQGLQPQHF. The CDR3 DNA reads TGTGCCAGCAGTAACCAAAAACAGGGGCTGCAGCCCCAGCATTTT.

The chain links TRBV6-6 to TRBJ1-6; 7 positions agree with TRBD1. Germline V CDR1 and CDR2: MNHNY, SVGAGI (reference sequence). Losses at the gene ends were 2 bases for V and 5 bases for J; bases not matched to a gene: 0. This CDR3 has 14 residues. CDR3 sequence: CASSYGQDNSPLHF. The CDR3 nucleotides are TGTGCCAGCAGTTACGGACAGGATAATTCACCCCTCCACTTT.

The CDR3 region has the DNA TGTGCCATCAGTGACCGGGCCTCGAACACTGAAGCTTTCTTT. It codes for CAISDRASNTEAFF. The rearrangement joins TRBV10-3 to TRBJ1-1, with D unclear. Germline CDR1 reads ENHRY; CDR2 reads SYGVKD. The CDR3 is made up of 14 amino acids. Trimming removed 3 bases at V and 1 base at J, with 9 bases between.

The chain recombines TRBV2 with TRBJ1-1; the D gene is possibly TRBD1 (6 bases). Trimming left V 10 bases short and J 6 bases short, with 15 bases between. CDR3 length: 12 residues. Germline V gene data show CDR1 as SNHLY and CDR2 as FYNNEI. CDR3 region: CATAYRDAEAFF. The DNA of the CDR3 is TGTGCCACCGCCTACAGGGATGCTGAAGCTTTCTTT.

This chain links TRBV18 with TRBJ2-1; 8 nucleotides line up with TRBD1. This CDR3 region has 15 residues. Germline V gives CDR1 KGHSH, CDR2 LQKENI. V shed 6 bases, J shed 7 bases, and the junction held 11 bases outside the gene matches. Here the CDR3 reads CASSPLGQDLNEQFF. CDR3 sequence (DNA): TGTGCCAGCTCTCCCCTGGGACAGGATTTGAATGAGCAGTTCTTC.

This sequence joins TRBV6-1 and TRBJ1-5, with D perhaps matching TRBD1 (6 bases). Trimming cost V 3 bases and J 3 bases, with 9 bases left between them. This CDR3 has 14 residues. Germline CDR1 reads MNHNS; CDR2 reads SASEGT. The CDR3 sequence is CASSDWGHNQPQHF. CDR3 bases: TGTGCCAGCAGTGATTGGGGGCACAATCAGCCCCAGCATTTT.

The chain couples TRBV25-1 to TRBJ2-2; no firm D call. V was shortened by 7 bases and J by 6 bases, with 9 bases between the two germline ends. Germline CDR1 and CDR2: MGHDK and SYGVNS. This CDR3 is built from 12 residues. CDR3 nucleotides: TGTGCCAGCATCGGCCGTCCCGGGGAGCTGTTTTTT. Protein: CASIGRPGELFF.

The chain has TRBV5-6 and TRBJ2-6; TRBD1 agrees at 10 bases. This CDR3 is built from 16 residues. V shed 2 bases, J shed 12 bases, and the junction held 11 bases outside the gene matches. CDR1 SGHDT and CDR2 YYEEEE come from the germline V gene. The CDR3 reads CASSFRDRGRLAVLTF. For the CDR3, the DNA is TGTGCCAGCAGCTTTCGGGACAGGGGTCGTCTTGCCGTCCTGACTTTC.

This clone was counted between two and nine times. The chain employs TRBV9 and TRBJ2-7; no reliable D call. CDR3 length: 14 residues. V was clipped by 4 bases and J by 2 bases, with 13 bases between them. Germline loops: CDR1 SGDLS, CDR2 YYNGEE. CDR3 amino acids: CASSSRLLAYEQYF. In DNA, the CDR3 is TGTGCCAGCAGCTCGAGACTTCTAGCCTACGAGCAGTACTTC.